These T cell receptor beta chains were read from a single sample in a study of beta chain features in type 1 diabetes. The repertoire was sequenced with immunoSEQ multiplex PCR; TCRdb's copy has only in-frame clones and lacks some. This table has roughly 400,000 clones, around 9.6% appearing once. Sequences were obtained from central memory CD4+ T cells from blood. The origin of the receptors is a man under 40 with type 1 diabetes. Each CDR3 is given with its conserved first and last residue. The D gene is left open where the match is weak. Where a row states a size, it is once, few, many or the class of an expanded clone; other rows omit it.

>TRBJ2-7|many|TRBV14|TRBD2
TGTGCCAGCAGCCAAGGTGGTAGCGGGAGAAACGAGCAGTACTTC
CASSQGGSGRNEQYF
>TRBJ2-6|many|TRBV2|TRBD1
TGTGCCAGCAGTAGACAGGGGGCGCTTGGGGCCAACGTCCTGACTTTC
CASSRQGALGANVLTF
>TRBJ2-3|few|TRBV7-6|TRBD2
TGTGCCAGCAGCTTGTGGACTAGCGGGCAAACAGATACGCAGTATTTT
CASSLWTSGQTDTQYF
>TRBJ1-3|few|TRBV28|TRBD1
TGTGCCAGCAGTTCCCCAGTAGGGGGCCCGGGGGGAAACACCATATATTTT
CASSSPVGGPGGNTIYF
>TRBJ2-3|-|TRBV9|TRBD2
TGTGCCAGCAGCACTTCCCTCCTGGGAGCGGGATTAGAAGATACGCAGTATTTT
CASSTSLLGAGLEDTQYF
>TRBJ2-5|few|TRBV27|-
TGTGCCAGCGGGAAACCGGAGACCCAGTACTTC
CASGKPETQYF
>TRBJ1-4|-|TRBV7-6|-
TGTGCCAGCAGCCTAGGGGTTAACGAAAAACTGTTTTTT
CASSLGVNEKLFF
>TRBJ2-7|few|TRBV6-5|TRBD1
TGTGCCAGCAGTTCTGGGACAGGGAACTCCTACGAGCAGTACTTC
CASSSGTGNSYEQYF
>TRBJ2-1|few|TRBV28|TRBD2
TGTGCCAGCAGCCCGACTAGCGGGAGGGCCTCAGGTAATGAGCAGTTCTTC
CASSPTSGRASGNEQFF
>TRBJ2-5|many|TRBV7-3|-
TGTGCCAGCAGCCCCATGGGGGCGGAGACCCAGTACTTC
CASSPMGAETQYF
>TRBJ2-7|-|TRBV19|TRBD2
TGTGCCAGTAGTATGGGACTAGCGAAGGACTACGAGCAGTACTTC
CASSMGLAKDYEQYF
>TRBJ2-7|few|TRBV5-1|TRBD2
TGCGCCAGCAGCTTGGCGTCTAGCGGGCTCTACGAGCAGTACTTC
CASSLASSGLYEQYF
>TRBJ2-7|few|TRBV5-1|-
TGCGCCAGCCTCTCTCCCCTCGAGCAGTACTTC
CASLSPLEQYF
>TRBJ2-1|-|TRBV14|-
TGTGCCAGCAGCCAGCGCGGGAAGACCTACAATGAGCAGTTCTTC
CASSQRGKTYNEQFF
>TRBJ2-3|few|TRBV11-1|-
TGTGCCAGCAGCTTAGTAGGGCAGGGCACAGATACGCAGTATTTT
CASSLVGQGTDTQYF
>TRBJ2-1|-|TRBV7-2|TRBD2
TGTGCCAGCAGCTTAAGCCGAGCGGGGAACAATGAGCAGTTCTTC
CASSLSRAGNNEQFF
>TRBJ2-2|few|TRBV29-1|-
TGCAGCGTTGAAGATTTCACTGGGCGGGACACCGGGGAGCTGTTTTTT
CSVEDFTGRDTGELFF
>TRBJ2-1|-|TRBV19|TRBD2
TGTGCCAGTAGTATCCCGAGACTAGCGGGAGTCAATGAGCAGTTCTTC
CASSIPRLAGVNEQFF
>TRBJ2-7|-|TRBV2|TRBD2
TGTGCCAGCAGTGAATCACTAGCGGGAGCGGTGCAGTACTTC
CASSESLAGAVQYF
>TRBJ2-1|few|TRBV19|-
TGTGCCAGTACCCCTGGGGGTAGAAGTACCAATGAGCAGTTCTTC
CASTPGGRSTNEQFF
>TRBJ1-1|few|TRBV2|-
TGTGCCAGCAGTGGGGCTCCGGGCACTGAAGCTTTCTTT
CASSGAPGTEAFF
>TRBJ1-2|few|TRBV13|-
TGTGCCAGCAGCTTAAAGGCCGAGCGGCTGATCCTCTATGGCTACACCTTC
CASSLKAERLILYGYTF
>TRBJ2-1|-|TRBV6-5|-
TGTGCCAGCAGCAGGAAGCGGAACTCCTACAATGAGCAGTTCTTC
CASSRKRNSYNEQFF
>TRBJ2-5|many|TRBV28|-
TGTGCCAGCAGTCTTCCGTTCCAGGGGGGAGGGACCCAGTACTTC
CASSLPFQGGGTQYF
>TRBJ1-3|-|TRBV7-8|-
TGTGCCAGCAGGGTTGACGGAGGAGTCTCTGGAAACACCATATATTTT
CASRVDGGVSGNTIYF
>TRBJ2-5|-|TRBV19|-
TGTGCCAGTAGTTCACTTGAGCAAGAGACCCAGTACTTC
CASSSLEQETQYF
>TRBJ2-7|-|TRBV6-6|-
TGTGCCAGCAAATTGGACAGATCCTACGAGCAGTACTTC
CASKLDRSYEQYF
>TRBJ2-3|-|TRBV5-4|TRBD2
TGTGCCAGCAGCTTGTCGGCGGGAGGGGGGGATACGCAGTATTTT
CASSLSAGGGDTQYF